Given below is one T cell receptor beta chain in context. The antigen is undetermined. Sequencing targeted TCR beta in T cells from blood (CD8+ and CD4+). The data were obtained in a study of CD8 T cells in Susac syndrome. Findings of the study overall: The study recognized that its TCR sequencing and HLA analysis covered a relatively small number of individuals.

An amount of RNA that ranged from roughly 0.5 to 1 ug was reverse transcribed with random hexamers. By means of immunoSEQ multiplex PCR, TCR beta CDR3 spanning 54 Vbeta and 13 Jbeta underwent amplification. MiXCR, run by TCRdb on the immunoSEQ multiplex PCR reads, gives a single entry per CDR3 protein. The profile shows 210,000 or so distinct CDR3 sequences, 92% of them singletons. The CDR3 sequence is 14 residues long. Germline V gives CDR1 SQVTM, CDR2 ANQGSEA. The V end lost 1 base, the J end lost 6 bases, and 13 bases lay between the germline ends. The receptor was isolated from a human donor with multiple sclerosis. Sequenced: CD8+ T cells from PBMCs. This chain links TRBV29-1 with TRBJ2-1; D not certain. The CDR3 nucleotides read TGCAGCGTTGAAGGTTGGGGTCCTCGCAATGAGCAGTTCTTC. Its translation is CSVEGWGPRNEQFF.